This T cell receptor (beta chain) stems from a study of early stage breast cancer tumors. Overall study: The ER+/PR+/HER2- tumors included seven or eight ductal and a handful of lobular carcinomas. Study-wide points: Most shared enriched TCRB sequences were commonly generated ones. Bulk DNA sequencing of unsorted cells missed chain pairing and markers.

Each sample had two DNA replicates, around 0.53 ug blood or roughly 1.6 ug tissue. Some clones are missing from TCRdb's copy, which holds only in-frame ones; the method was immunoSEQ multiplex PCR. The sample has roughly 53,000 clones; 90% to 95% are singletons. Concerning this clone: The antigen remains undetermined.

The CDR3 covers 11 residues. Per the germline V gene, CDR1 is GTSNPN and CDR2 is SVGIG (reference sequence). The V and J ends lost 5 bases and 8 bases, in that order; junction bases with no gene match: 5. V usage is TRBV30 and J usage is TRBJ1-1; TRBD1 matches 7 bases. The specimen sequenced was blood. The TCR originated in a person between 65 and 79 years old with breast cancer. The CDR3 spells CAWGLDREAFF. CDR3 nucleotides: TGTGCCTGGGGATTGGACAGGGAAGCTTTCTTT.